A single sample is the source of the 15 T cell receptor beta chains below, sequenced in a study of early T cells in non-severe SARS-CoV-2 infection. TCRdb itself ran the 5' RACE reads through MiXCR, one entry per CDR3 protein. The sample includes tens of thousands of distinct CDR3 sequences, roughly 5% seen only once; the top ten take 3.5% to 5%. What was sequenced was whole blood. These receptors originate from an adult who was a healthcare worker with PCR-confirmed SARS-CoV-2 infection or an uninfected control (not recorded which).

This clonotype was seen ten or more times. CDR3 protein: CASSQDPSPYEAFF. The CDR3 bases are TGCGCCAGCAGCCAAGATCCTTCCCCGTACGAAGCTTTCTTT. The chain couples TRBV4-1 to TRBJ1-1; no reliable D call. This CDR3 comprises 14 residues. Germline V gene data show CDR1 as MGHRA and CDR2 as YSYEKL. Trimming removed 0 bases from V and 8 bases from J, with 13 bases in between.

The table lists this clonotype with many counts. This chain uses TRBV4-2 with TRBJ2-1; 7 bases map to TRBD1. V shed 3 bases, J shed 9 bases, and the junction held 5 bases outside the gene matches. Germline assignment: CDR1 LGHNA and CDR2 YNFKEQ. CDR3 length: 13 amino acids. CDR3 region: CASSHLQGSEQFF. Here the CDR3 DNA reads TGTGCCAGCAGCCACCTACAGGGGTCTGAGCAGTTCTTC.

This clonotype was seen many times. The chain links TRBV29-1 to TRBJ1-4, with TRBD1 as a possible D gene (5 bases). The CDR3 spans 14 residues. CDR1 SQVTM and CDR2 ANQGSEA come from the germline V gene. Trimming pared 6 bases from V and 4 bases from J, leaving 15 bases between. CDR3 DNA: TGCAGCGTCGGCCAGGGTTACAGTAATGAAAAACTGTTTTTT. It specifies CSVGQGYSNEKLFF. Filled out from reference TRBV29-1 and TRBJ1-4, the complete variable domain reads SAVISQKPSRDICQRGTSLTIQCQVDSQVTMMFWYRQQPGQSLTLIATANQGSEATYESGFVIDKFPISRPNLTFSTLTVSNMSPEDSSIYLCSVGQGYSNEKLFFGSGTQLSVL.

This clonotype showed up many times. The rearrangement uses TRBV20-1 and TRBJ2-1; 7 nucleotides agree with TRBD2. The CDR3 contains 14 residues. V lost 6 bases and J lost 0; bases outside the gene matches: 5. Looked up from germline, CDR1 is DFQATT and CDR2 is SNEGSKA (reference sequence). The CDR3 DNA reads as TGCAGTGCCTCGACTAGCCCCTCCTACAATGAGCAGTTCTTC. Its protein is CSASTSPSYNEQFF.

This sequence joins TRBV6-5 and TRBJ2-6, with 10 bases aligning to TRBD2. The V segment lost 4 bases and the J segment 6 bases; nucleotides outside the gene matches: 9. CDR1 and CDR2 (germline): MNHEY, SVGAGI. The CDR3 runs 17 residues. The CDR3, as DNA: TGTGCCAGCAGTTCGGACAGGACTAGCGGCCTGGCCAACGTCCTGACTTTC. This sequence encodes CASSSDRTSGLANVLTF.

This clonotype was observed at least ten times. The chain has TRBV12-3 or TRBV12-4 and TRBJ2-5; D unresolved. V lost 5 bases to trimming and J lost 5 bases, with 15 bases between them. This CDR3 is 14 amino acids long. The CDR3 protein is CASSPTLVAETQYF. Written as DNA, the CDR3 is TGTGCCAGCAGTCCAACCCTCGTGGCCGAGACCCAGTACTTC.

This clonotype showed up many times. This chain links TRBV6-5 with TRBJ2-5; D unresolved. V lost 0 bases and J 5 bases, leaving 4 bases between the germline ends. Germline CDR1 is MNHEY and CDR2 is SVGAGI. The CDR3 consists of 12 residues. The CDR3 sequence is CASSYSKETQYF. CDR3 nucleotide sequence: TGTGCCAGCAGTTACTCGAAGGAGACCCAGTACTTC.

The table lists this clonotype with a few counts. This chain's CDR3 is CASSQDQGEQFF. The CDR3 DNA follows: TGTGCCAGCAGCCAAGATCAGGGAGAGCAGTTCTTC. V usage is TRBV3-1 and J usage is TRBJ2-1; TRBD1 might be the D (5 bases). Trimming left V 0 bases short and J 10 bases short, with 7 bases between. Germline CDR1 is LGHDT and CDR2 is YNNKEL (reference sequence). This CDR3 contains 12 residues.

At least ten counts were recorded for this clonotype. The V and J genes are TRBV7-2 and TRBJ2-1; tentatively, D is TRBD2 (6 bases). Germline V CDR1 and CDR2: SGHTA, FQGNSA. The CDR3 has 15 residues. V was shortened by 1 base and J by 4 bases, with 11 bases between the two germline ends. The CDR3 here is CASSLDWREYNEQFF. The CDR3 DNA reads TGTGCCAGCAGCTTAGATTGGCGGGAATACAATGAGCAGTTCTTC.

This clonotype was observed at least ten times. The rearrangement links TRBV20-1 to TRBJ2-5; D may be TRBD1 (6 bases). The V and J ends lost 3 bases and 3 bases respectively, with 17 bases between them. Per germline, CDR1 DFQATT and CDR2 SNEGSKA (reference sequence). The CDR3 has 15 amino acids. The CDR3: CSASQGTGGKETQYF. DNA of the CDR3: TGCAGTGCTAGCCAGGGGACGGGCGGAAAAGAGACCCAGTACTTC.

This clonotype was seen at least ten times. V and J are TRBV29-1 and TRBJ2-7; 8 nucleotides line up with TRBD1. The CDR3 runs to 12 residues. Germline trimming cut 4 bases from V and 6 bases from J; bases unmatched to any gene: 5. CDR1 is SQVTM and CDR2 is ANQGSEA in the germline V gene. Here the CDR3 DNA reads TGCAGCGTTGGGCAGGGGGCTTTCGAGCAGTACTTC. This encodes CSVGQGAFEQYF.

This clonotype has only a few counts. Here the CDR3 DNA reads TGTGCCAGCAGCGTAGGGGCCAGGGCATTTAGTACCTACGAGCAGTACTTC. It yields the protein CASSVGARAFSTYEQYF. This sequence joins TRBV9 and TRBJ2-7, with D possibly matching TRBD1 (5 bases). The germline CDR1 and CDR2 sequences are SGDLS and YYNGEE. This CDR3 comprises 17 residues. V was shortened by 0 bases and J by 2 bases, with 18 bases between the two germline ends.

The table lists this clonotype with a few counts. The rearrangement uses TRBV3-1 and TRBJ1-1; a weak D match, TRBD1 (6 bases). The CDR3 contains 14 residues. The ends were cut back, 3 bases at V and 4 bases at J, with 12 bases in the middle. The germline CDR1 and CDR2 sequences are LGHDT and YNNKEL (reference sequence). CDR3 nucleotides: TGTGCCAGCAGCCAGACAGGTTTTGCCACTGAAGCTTTCTTT. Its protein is CASSQTGFATEAFF.

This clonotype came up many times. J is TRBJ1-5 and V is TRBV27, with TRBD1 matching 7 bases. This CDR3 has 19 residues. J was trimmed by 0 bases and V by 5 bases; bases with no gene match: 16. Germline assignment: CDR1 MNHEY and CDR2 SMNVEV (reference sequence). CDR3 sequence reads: CASSLSGTETFYSNQPQHF. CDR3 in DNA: TGTGCCAGCAGTCTCAGCGGGACAGAAACCTTCTATAGCAATCAGCCCCAGCATTTT.

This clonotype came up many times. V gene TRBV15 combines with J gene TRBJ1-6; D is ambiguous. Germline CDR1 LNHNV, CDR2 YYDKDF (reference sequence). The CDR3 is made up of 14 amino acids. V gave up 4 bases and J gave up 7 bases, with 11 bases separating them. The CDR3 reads CATSKEETNSPLHF. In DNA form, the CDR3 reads TGTGCCACCAGCAAAGAGGAGACCAATTCACCCCTCCACTTT. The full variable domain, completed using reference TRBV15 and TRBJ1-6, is DAMVIQNPRYQVTQFGKPVTLSCSQTLNHNVMYWYQQKSSQAPKLLFHYYDKDFNNEADTPDNFQSRRPNTSFCFLDIRSPGLGDTAMYLCATSKEETNSPLHFGNGTRLTVT.